This record concerns one T cell receptor (beta chain) sequence. It lacks a known antigen. No clone much larger than this one lies a single base away; base qualities are absent. The data were obtained in a study of T cell changes during pregnancy in multiple sclerosis (dated by TCRdb to the late 2010s). A note on the overall study: Changes in the T cell repertoire over the course of pregnancy were examined in this study in women with multiple sclerosis.

The library was prepared using the immunoSEQ multiplex PCR assay. Imported from immuneACCESS, the table was reduced by TCRdb to in-frame sequences with V and J called. These copies leave out some clones; in studies compared against another copy, an unresolved V gene accounts for under half, and the cause of the remainder is not known. This sample holds tens of thousands of clones; around 90% were observed only once. The top ten hold over 3% of the sample. In the germline V gene (reference sequence), CDR1 corresponds to SEHNR and CDR2 to FQNEAQ. Measured from the cysteine to the phenylalanine, the CDR3 is 13 residues long. Only the CDR3 part of the read is kept: 39 bases, read in frame from the first base. Trimming removed 5 bases from V and 0 bases from J, leaving 5 bases between the germline ends.

The sample was peripheral blood, taken in the first trimester of pregnancy. The receptor's source is a female donor in good health, enrolled as a control in a pregnancy study. The rearranged chain carries TRBV7-9 and TRBJ1-5, with no confident D gene call. The CDR3 sequence is CASSGSSNQPQHF. DNA sequence: TGTGCCAGCAGCGGTAGTAGCAATCAGCCCCAGCATTTT.